This T cell receptor beta chain was found in a study of radiation and T cells in renal cell carcinoma. The study, taken as a whole, reports: In blood, top tumor clones expanded by 2 weeks, shrinking by 4.

Trimming took 5 bases from V and 11 from J, leaving 15 bases between them. CDR3 length: 11 residues. CDR1 is GTSNPN and CDR2 is SVGIG in the germline V gene (reference sequence). Comment on this clone: The antigen is not known.

The method was immunoSEQ multiplex PCR; TCRdb's version includes in-frame clones alone and lacks a portion of them. The top ten hold 10% to 15% of the sample, which has just over 150,000 clones, 87% seen once. Regarding time point: blood 2 weeks post-SBRT. As for treatment: 15 Gy SBRT to primary tumor, nephrectomy 4 weeks later. The clonotype was recovered from a woman aged 45-59 years with renal cell carcinoma. This sample comprised blood, obtained from a patient whose treatment included radiotherapy and nephrectomy. The J gene is TRBJ1-1, the V gene TRBV30, with D possibly TRBD1 on 6 matching bases. CDR3 sequence (DNA): TGTGCCTGGTATACAGGGTTTTTGGCTTTCTTT. Translating gives CAWYTGFLAFF.